This T cell receptor (beta chain) was documented in a study of T cells in women clearing cervical HPV infection. With respect to this clone: The read halts 3 residues ahead of the CDR3 end, with the missing end drawn from the germline J gene.

Some clones are missing from TCRdb's copy, which holds only in-frame ones; the method was immunoSEQ multiplex PCR. The sample data list around 46,000 clones. Germline V lookup: CDR1 GTSNPN, CDR2 SVGIG (reference sequence). V trimming: 5 bases; J trimming: 4 bases; junction bases outside the gene matches: 7. This CDR3 contains 15 residues. This sequence was found in a woman aged 18 to 75 with a cervical HPV16 infection that either progressed to CIN3+ or cleared (not recorded which). J is TRBJ2-2 and V is TRBV30; 10 positions agree with TRBD1. Sequencing was performed on blood buffy coat. The CDR3: CAWVGQGISTGELFF. The DNA read from the CDR3 is TGTGCCTGGGTGGGACAGGGGATTTCCACCGGGGAG.